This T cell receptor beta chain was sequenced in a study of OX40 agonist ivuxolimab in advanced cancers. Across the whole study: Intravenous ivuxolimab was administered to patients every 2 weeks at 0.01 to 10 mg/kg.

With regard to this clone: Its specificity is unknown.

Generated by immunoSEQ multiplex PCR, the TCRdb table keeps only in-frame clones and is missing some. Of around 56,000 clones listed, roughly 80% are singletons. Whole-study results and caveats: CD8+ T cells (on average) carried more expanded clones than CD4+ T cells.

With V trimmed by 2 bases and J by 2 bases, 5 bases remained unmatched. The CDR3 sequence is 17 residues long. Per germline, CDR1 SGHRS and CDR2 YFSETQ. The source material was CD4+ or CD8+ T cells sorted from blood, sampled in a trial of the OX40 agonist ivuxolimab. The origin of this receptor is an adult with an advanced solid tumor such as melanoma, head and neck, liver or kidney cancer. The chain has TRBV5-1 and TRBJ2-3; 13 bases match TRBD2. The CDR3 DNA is TGCGCCAGCAGCTTCACGGGACTAGCGGGGATCACAGATACGCAGTATTTT. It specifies CASSFTGLAGITDTQYF.